This TCR beta chain was found in a study of cytomegalovirus exposure and HLA in healthy donors. This clone was seen a few times. Primers for the PCR totalled 60 Vbeta and 13 Jbeta. Profiling relied on immunoSEQ multiplex PCR, and the TCRdb table lists in-frame clones only, not all of them. The sample carries 150,000 to 200,000 clones, roughly 80% recorded once. The CDR3 covers 16 residues. V lost 0 bases, J lost 2 bases, and 14 bases lay in between. The germline V gene has CDR1 SGHRS and CDR2 YFSETQ. Sequenced sample: PBMCs. The clonotype was recovered from a man in his fifties or sixties in good health and CMV-seronegative. The rearrangement links TRBV5-1 to TRBJ1-2, with D possibly being TRBD1 (6 bases). In DNA form, the CDR3 reads TGCGCCAGCAGCTTGGGAGTGGACAGAAAAAACTATGGCTACACCTTC. Its protein is CASSLGVDRKNYGYTF. The variable domain in full, with the rest retrieved from reference TRBV5-1 and TRBJ1-2, is KAGVTQTPRYLIKTRGQQVTLSCSPISGHRSVSWYQQTPGQGLQFLFEYFSETQRNKGNFPGRFSGRQFSNSRSEMNVSTLELGDSALYLCASSLGVDRKNYGYTFGSGTRLTVV.